This is a list of T cell receptor beta chains from one sample in a study of blood T cell repertoires in COVID-19. Generated by immunoSEQ multiplex PCR, the TCRdb table keeps only in-frame clones and is missing some. The sample gives about 120,000 clones, roughly 76% of which show up once; about 10% is in the top ten. The sequenced material came from peripheral blood. The receptors shown here come from a human donor in a cohort sampled during active COVID-19. Both conserved end residues are part of each CDR3. Each record gives: V gene, clone size, J gene, D gene, CDR3 DNA, CDR3 protein. The D gene is left open where the match is weak. Clone sizes are given selectively: once, few, many, or a class where the clone is expanded.

TRBV7-3	-	TRBJ1-1	-	TGTGCCAGCAGCTTAGGCATGAACACTGAAGCTTTCTTT	CASSLGMNTEAFF
TRBV28	-	TRBJ1-5	-	TGTGCCAGCACTCCTCCCCGGGGAGCCCAGCATTTT	CASTPPRGAQHF
TRBV29-1	few	TRBJ1-4	-	TGCAGCTTCAGACATTGGGGGGAAAATGAAAAACTGTTTTTT	CSFRHWGENEKLFF
TRBV4-1	-	TRBJ1-2	-	TGCGCCAGCAGCCAAGCAGGAAACTATGGCTACACCTTC	CASSQAGNYGYTF
TRBV4-3	-	TRBJ1-6	-	TGCGCCAGCAGCCACAATAGACAGGTGGATTCACCCCTCCACTTT	CASSHNRQVDSPLHF
TRBV19	-	TRBJ1-1	-	TGTGCCATTTACCGGGACACGATGTGGAACACTGAAGCTTTCTTT	CAIYRDTMWNTEAFF
TRBV2	-	TRBJ1-2	-	TGTGCCAGCAACCACAGGGTTGGGGGCGGCTACACCTTC	CASNHRVGGGYTF
TRBV9	-	TRBJ2-1	TRBD2	TGTGCCAGCAGCCAGAGGGGAGCTAGCGGGGGGGCCCTGAACAATGAGCAGTTCTTC	CASSQRGASGGALNNEQFF
TRBV30	-	TRBJ2-3	-	TGTGCCTGGAGGGGCGGGAACACAGATACGCAGTATTTT	CAWRGGNTDTQYF
TRBV27	few	TRBJ2-4	-	TGTGCCAGCAGTTCAGTGGGAGTTACCAAAAACATTCAGTACTTC	CASSSVGVTKNIQYF
TRBV7-9	once	TRBJ1-1	TRBD1	TGTGCCAGCAGCTGGACCCCGACAGGGAGCACTGAAGCTTTCTTT	CASSWTPTGSTEAFF
TRBV6-6	once	TRBJ1-2	TRBD1	TGTGCCAGCAGTGACAGGGCTCCTGATGGCTACACCTTC	CASSDRAPDGYTF
TRBV6-5	-	TRBJ2-5	TRBD2	TGTGCCAGCAGTTACCTCGGGGGGGGCCAAGAGACCCAGTACTTC	CASSYLGGGQETQYF
TRBV6-5	-	TRBJ1-1	TRBD1	TGTGCCAGCAGCTGGATCGGGACAGGCTACACTGAAGCTTTCTTT	CASSWIGTGYTEAFF
TRBV7-6	-	TRBJ2-7	TRBD1	TGTGCCAGCAGCTTGGGGAGGACAGGGGCCGAGCAGTACTTC	CASSLGRTGAEQYF
TRBV10-3	-	TRBJ1-2	-	TGTGCCATCAGTGAGTCGCCAGCGGGCGGCTACACCTTC	CAISESPAGGYTF
TRBV9	-	TRBJ2-7	-	TGTGCCAGCTTTTACTACGAGCAGTACTTC	CASFYYEQYF
TRBV6-2/TRBV6-3	-	TRBJ2-3	-	TGTGCCAGCAGTAAAACAGGCCCCACAGATACGCAGTATTTT	CASSKTGPTDTQYF
TRBV28	-	TRBJ2-7	TRBD1	TGTGCCAGCAGCCCAACAGGGGGCAACGACGAGCAGTACTTC	CASSPTGGNDEQYF
TRBV18	once	TRBJ2-1	-	TGTGCCAGCTCACCATCGGGGGATGAGCAGTTCTTC	CASSPSGDEQFF
TRBV6-5	-	TRBJ1-2	TRBD1	TGTGCCAGCAGGGGGGACAGGTTAGCCTATGGCTACACCTTC	CASRGDRLAYGYTF
TRBV6-5	-	TRBJ2-7	TRBD1	TGTGCCAGCAGTTATCTCCCAACGACAGGGCGATACGAGCAGTACTTC	CASSYLPTTGRYEQYF
TRBV7-2	-	TRBJ2-3	-	TGTGCCAGCAGCCCGGTGGCAGATACGCAGTATTTT	CASSPVADTQYF
TRBV29-1	-	TRBJ1-2	-	TGCAGCGTTGAAGATCAATACAGGGCTGGCTACACCTTC	CSVEDQYRAGYTF
TRBV12-5	-	TRBJ2-6	TRBD1	TGTGCTAGTGGACCAGGACAGGGTCAATCTGGGGCCAACGTCCTGACTTTC	CASGPGQGQSGANVLTF
TRBV27	-	TRBJ1-2	TRBD1	TGTGCCAGCAGTTTAAGTACAGGGGTAGGCTATGGCTACACCTTC	CASSLSTGVGYGYTF
TRBV19	-	TRBJ2-2	TRBD1	TGTGCCAGCTTCGACAGGGGGCGGCACGGGGAGCTGTTTTTT	CASFDRGRHGELFF
TRBV7-6	once	TRBJ2-7	-	TGTGCCAGCAGCTTTAAAGGGGGGGAGGACTCCTACGAGCAGTACTTC	CASSFKGGEDSYEQYF
TRBV11-2	-	TRBJ2-5	-	TGTGCCAGCAGCTTAGATACAGGGTCGGAGACCCAGTACTTC	CASSLDTGSETQYF
TRBV6-4	-	TRBJ2-7	TRBD1	TGTGCCAGCAGTCGTGGACAGGGGGCTTCCTACGAGCAGTACTTC	CASSRGQGASYEQYF
TRBV9	-	TRBJ2-7	TRBD2	TGTGCCAGCAGCGGAGCGGGCGGGAGCGCCAGGCAGTACTTC	CASSGAGGSARQYF
TRBV27	-	TRBJ1-2	-	TGTGCCAGCAGTTTCACATCTAACTATGGCTACACCTTC	CASSFTSNYGYTF
TRBV7-2	-	TRBJ2-5	-	TGTGCCAGCAGCTTAGAAGGGGGACCGGAGACCCAGTACTTC	CASSLEGGPETQYF
TRBV11-2	-	TRBJ2-5	-	TGTGCCAGCAGCTTAGCCGCTGGGGGGGCCTTAGAGACCCAGTACTTC	CASSLAAGGALETQYF
TRBV6-5	-	TRBJ1-1	TRBD1	TGTGCCAGCACCAGGACAGGGGAGGACACTGAAGCTTTCTTT	CASTRTGEDTEAFF
TRBV3-1/TRBV3-2	-	TRBJ1-1	-	TGTGCCAGCAGCCGCCCCCGGGGGGTGCGGACTGAAGCTTTCTTT	CASSRPRGVRTEAFF
TRBV30	-	TRBJ2-7	-	TGTGCCTGGAGCCAAAGGGGGGGTGGACGGTTTTCCTACGAGCAGTACTTC	CAWSQRGGGRFSYEQYF
TRBV4-3	-	TRBJ2-1	TRBD2	TGCGCCAGCAGCCTTAGCGGGGGGGCTAGGTACAATGAGCAGTTCTTC	CASSLSGGARYNEQFF
TRBV5-6	-	TRBJ2-5	TRBD1	TGTGCCAGCAGCTCGCGGACAGGGGTAGAGACCCAGTACTTC	CASSSRTGVETQYF
TRBV5-1	-	TRBJ2-3	TRBD2	TGCGCCAGCAGCTTGGGACTAGCCACAGATACGCAGTATTTT	CASSLGLATDTQYF
TRBV20-1	-	TRBJ2-7	TRBD1	TGCAGTGCTAGGGACGGACAGGGGCAGTACTTC	CSARDGQGQYF
TRBV6-5	-	TRBJ2-4	-	TGTGCCAGCAGTTACTCCCAGACTAGTTTAGAGTACTTC	CASSYSQTSLEYF
TRBV6-2/TRBV6-3	-	TRBJ2-7	-	TGTGCCAGCAGTGGAACAGGTGGGCCCTACGAGCAGTACTTC	CASSGTGGPYEQYF
TRBV4-3	-	TRBJ1-2	TRBD1	TGCGCCAGCAGCCAAAGTACCGGGACAGGGGATGGCTACACCTTC	CASSQSTGTGDGYTF
TRBV19	-	TRBJ1-3	-	TGTGCCAGTAGTAGCGGGACTCCAATCTCTGGAAACACCATATATTTT	CASSSGTPISGNTIYF
TRBV9	-	TRBJ2-3	TRBD2	TGTGCCAGCAGCGCTGGGCAGGGAGGGCACACAGATACGCAGTATTTT	CASSAGQGGHTDTQYF
TRBV6-2/TRBV6-3	-	TRBJ2-7	-	TGTGCCAGCAGTCGTAGCGGAGTATACGAGCAGTACTTC	CASSRSGVYEQYF
TRBV6-6	-	TRBJ2-5	-	TGTGCCAGCAGCCTACCGTCCCGAGAGACCCAGTACTTC	CASSLPSRETQYF
TRBV5-5	few	TRBJ2-2	TRBD2	TGTGCCAGCAGTCCCCGACTAGCGGGGCGCGGGGAGCTGTTTTTT	CASSPRLAGRGELFF
TRBV3-1/TRBV3-2	-	TRBJ2-7	-	TGTGCCAGCAGCCAAGTTCTTGCAGGGGCGCACGAGCAGTACTTC	CASSQVLAGAHEQYF
TRBV6-1	-	TRBJ1-1	-	TGTGCCAGCAGTGAGGTGGGGGGCACTGAAGCTTTCTTT	CASSEVGGTEAFF
TRBV7-8	-	TRBJ2-2	TRBD2	TGTGCCAGCAGCTTAGCTGCGGGGGTACCCGGGGAGCTGTTTTTT	CASSLAAGVPGELFF
TRBV18	-	TRBJ1-1	TRBD1	TGTGCCAGCTCCCGGGACAGCTCCATGAACACTGAAGCTTTCTTT	CASSRDSSMNTEAFF